Below, 3 T cell receptor beta chains from the same sample are listed, as sequenced in a study of blood T cell repertoires in COVID-19. Profiled with immunoSEQ multiplex PCR; TCRdb holds only in-frame clones, not every one. The sample has some 45,000 clones, about 87% seen once; the top ten hold 15%. Specimen: peripheral blood. The receptors shown here come from a man aged 55 to 70 with active COVID-19.

The chain recombines TRBV11-3 with TRBJ2-1; D is possibly TRBD2 (6 bases). CDR1 and CDR2 (germline): SGHNT, YENEEA. CDR3 length: 16 amino acids. Trimming took off 3 bases at V and 4 bases at J, with 16 bases between the two ends. This chain's CDR3 is CASSLGERAQYNEQFF. The CDR3 region has the DNA TGTGCCAGCAGCTTGGGTGAGCGGGCCCAGTACAATGAGCAGTTCTTC.

The rearrangement uses TRBV9 and TRBJ1-1; 7 bases line up with TRBD1. The trim removed 0 bases at V and 1 base at J, leaving 9 bases unmatched. CDR1 is SGDLS and CDR2 is YYNGEE in the germline V gene. The CDR3 loop spans 17 amino acids. CDR3 in amino acids: CASSVGPGQLSNTEAFF. Written as DNA, the CDR3 is TGTGCCAGCAGCGTAGGGCCGGGACAGTTGTCGAACACTGAAGCTTTCTTT.

The chain joins TRBV9 to TRBJ2-2; 7 positions match TRBD1. The junction had 8 bases not matched to a gene; V was cut back by 5 bases and J by 4 bases. CDR3 size: 15 residues. Per the germline V gene, CDR1 is SGDLS and CDR2 is YYNGEE. The CDR3 protein is CASSLTGVGTGELFF. The DNA for the CDR3 is TGTGCCAGCAGTCTAACAGGGGTGGGCACCGGGGAGCTGTTTTTT.